A selection of T cell receptor beta chains follows, all from one sample in a study of T-cell reconstitution after alpha-beta-depleted transplantation in children. TCRdb reprocessed the PCR reads with MiXCR, giving one entry per CDR3 protein. In the table there are hundreds of thousands of distinct CDR3 sequences, 32% of which are singletons. The input for sequencing was PBMCs from the stem cell graft donor, taken from the stem cell graft. The source of these receptors is a human donor who donated a stem cell graft to a child with aplastic anemia. Both conserved end residues are part of each CDR3. The D gene is left open where the match is weak. Where a row states a size, it is once, few, many or the class of an expanded clone; other rows omit it.

TRBD2,TRBV19,few,TRBJ2-5,CASSITSGQETQYF,TGTGCCAGTAGTATTACTAGCGGACAAGAGACCCAGTACTTC
NA,TRBV7-8,few,TRBJ1-5,CASSLSSQSNQPQHF,TGTGCCAGCAGCTTAAGTTCACAGAGCAATCAGCCCCAGCATTTT
NA,TRBV12-3/TRBV12-4,NA,TRBJ2-6,CASSSGSSTYSGANVLTF,TGTGCCAGCAGTTCCGGGTCATCCACCTACTCTGGGGCCAACGTCCTGACTTTC
TRBD2,TRBV20-1,few,TRBJ2-7,CSASGAGGPSYEQYF,TGCAGTGCTAGCGGGGCGGGAGGCCCTTCCTACGAGCAGTACTTC
NA,TRBV3-1,NA,TRBJ1-2,CASSQEVRTFNYGYTF,TGTGCCAGCAGCCAAGAAGTGAGGACCTTTAACTATGGCTACACCTTC
TRBD2,TRBV20-1,NA,TRBJ2-7,CSARELAVSYEQYF,TGCAGTGCTAGAGAACTAGCGGTCTCCTACGAGCAGTACTTC
TRBD1,TRBV20-1,few,TRBJ1-4,CSAGTGEHEKLFF,TGCAGTGCTGGGACAGGGGAACATGAAAAACTGTTTTTT
TRBD2,TRBV5-1,NA,TRBJ2-5,CASRTSGLQETQYF,TGCGCCAGCAGGACTAGCGGATTACAAGAGACCCAGTACTTC
NA,TRBV30,NA,TRBJ2-1,CAWSQLSGRYNEQFF,TGTGCCTGGAGTCAATTAAGCGGAAGATACAATGAGCAGTTCTTC
NA,TRBV7-9,few,TRBJ2-3,CASNGDFATDTQYF,TGTGCCAGCAATGGGGATTTCGCTACAGATACGCAGTATTTT
NA,TRBV5-1,NA,TRBJ1-1,CASGSRGNTEAFF,TGCGCCAGCGGGTCCCGGGGTAACACTGAAGCTTTCTTT
NA,TRBV29-1,few,TRBJ2-2,CSVDSGSNTGELFF,TGCAGCGTTGATTCGGGGTCGAACACCGGGGAGCTGTTTTTT
TRBD2,TRBV4-3,many,TRBJ2-3,CASSQSGRTDTQYF,TGCGCCAGCAGCCAGAGCGGGAGAACAGATACGCAGTATTTT
TRBD2,TRBV12-3/TRBV12-4,NA,TRBJ2-3,CASGGTSGSPDTQYF,TGTGCCAGCGGGGGGACTAGCGGGAGCCCAGATACGCAGTATTTT
TRBD1,TRBV12-3/TRBV12-4,few,TRBJ2-7,CASSFRQGAYEQYF,TGTGCCAGCAGTTTTAGACAGGGGGCCTACGAGCAGTACTTC
TRBD2,TRBV12-3/TRBV12-4,NA,TRBJ2-7,CASGLRGGARRYF,TGTGCCAGCGGCTTGAGGGGAGGGGCAAGGCGGTACTTC
NA,TRBV20-1,NA,TRBJ2-5,CSASVPPQETQYF,TGCAGTGCTAGTGTCCCGCCCCAAGAGACCCAGTACTTC
TRBD2,TRBV4-2,few,TRBJ2-3,CASSPQRERGDTQYF,TGTGCCAGCAGCCCCCAGCGGGAGCGGGGAGATACGCAGTATTTT
TRBD1,TRBV4-3,NA,TRBJ1-1,CASSHTGGRGTEAFF,TGCGCCAGCAGCCATACAGGGGGACGTGGCACTGAAGCTTTCTTT
NA,TRBV24-1,few,TRBJ2-2,CATSDLKANTGELFF,TGTGCCACCAGTGATTTGAAGGCGAACACCGGGGAGCTGTTTTTT
NA,TRBV7-9,NA,TRBJ2-3,CASSLDYYTQYF,TGTGCCAGCAGCTTAGATTATTATACGCAGTATTTT
TRBD1,TRBV20-1,NA,TRBJ2-7,CSARLGQGANSEQYF,TGCAGTGCTAGACTCGGACAGGGGGCGAACTCCGAGCAGTACTTC
NA,TRBV20-1,NA,TRBJ2-3,CSARRDSVSDTQYF,TGCAGTGCTAGGCGGGACTCGGTATCAGATACGCAGTATTTT
TRBD2,TRBV20-1,few,TRBJ2-1,CSAAGLAVSNEQFF,TGCAGTGCTGCGGGACTAGCGGTATCCAATGAGCAGTTCTTC
TRBD1,TRBV5-1,NA,TRBJ2-1,CASSFWTGGTEQFF,TGCGCCAGCAGTTTTTGGACAGGGGGCACTGAGCAGTTCTTC
NA,TRBV18,NA,TRBJ2-5,CASSPPDGGQETQYF,TGTGCCAGCTCACCACCCGACGGGGGACAAGAGACCCAGTACTTC
NA,TRBV7-2,once,TRBJ2-3,CASSFERADTQYF,TGTGCCAGCAGCTTTGAACGGGCGGATACGCAGTATTTT
NA,TRBV12-3/TRBV12-4,NA,TRBJ2-7,CASRRRGQKTYEQYF,TGTGCCAGCAGACGACGTGGGCAGAAAACCTACGAGCAGTACTTC
NA,TRBV7-8,many,TRBJ2-5,CASSRGRTQETQYF,TGTGCCAGCAGTCGGGGACGGACACAAGAGACCCAGTACTTC
NA,TRBV29-1,few,TRBJ2-1,CSANGGRSDNEQFF,TGCAGCGCCAATGGGGGGCGCTCGGACAATGAGCAGTTCTTC
NA,TRBV20-1,NA,TRBJ1-3,CSASEGLGNTIYF,TGCAGTGCTAGTGAAGGGCTTGGAAACACCATATATTTT
NA,TRBV27,few,TRBJ1-1,CASSLLDSNTEAFF,TGTGCCAGCAGTTTACTGGACAGTAACACTGAAGCTTTCTTT
NA,TRBV6-5,few,TRBJ2-5,CASSYSHVQIQETQYF,TGTGCCAGCAGTTACTCTCATGTACAGATTCAAGAGACCCAGTACTTC
TRBD2,TRBV5-1,NA,TRBJ2-5,CASSAGGGETQYF,TGCGCCAGCAGTGCGGGGGGAGGAGAGACCCAGTACTTC
NA,TRBV27,NA,TRBJ1-1,CASSLYALGDTEAFF,TGTGCCAGCAGTTTATATGCCTTAGGGGACACTGAAGCTTTCTTT
NA,TRBV20-1,once,TRBJ2-3,CSARSVGNTDTQYF,TGCAGTGCTAGGTCGGTCGGGAACACAGATACGCAGTATTTT
NA,TRBV9,NA,TRBJ1-2,CASSDEGYGLPYGYTF,TGTGCCAGCAGCGACGAGGGGTACGGATTACCCTATGGCTACACCTTC
TRBD1,TRBV12-3/TRBV12-4,few,TRBJ2-1,CASRGDSNNEQFF,TGTGCCAGCAGGGGGGACAGCAACAATGAGCAGTTCTTC
TRBD2,TRBV9,NA,TRBJ2-3,CASSPEAGRADTQYF,TGTGCCAGCAGCCCTGAAGCGGGAAGGGCAGATACGCAGTATTTT
NA,TRBV9,few,TRBJ1-5,CASRQGANQPQHF,TGTGCCAGCAGACAGGGTGCCAATCAGCCCCAGCATTTT
TRBD1,TRBV7-9,NA,TRBJ1-2,CASSRTGTGDYGYTF,TGTGCCAGCAGCCGAACCGGGACAGGAGACTATGGCTACACCTTC
NA,TRBV10-3,NA,TRBJ1-5,CAISQGGDQPQHF,TGTGCCATCAGCCAAGGAGGGGATCAGCCCCAGCATTTT
TRBD1,TRBV7-9,few,TRBJ1-6,CASSPTGGGNYSPLHF,TGTGCCAGCAGCCCGACAGGGGGCGGAAACTATTCACCCCTCCACTTT
TRBD2,TRBV12-3/TRBV12-4,few,TRBJ2-2,CASSFSGRATGELFF,TGTGCCAGCAGTTTTAGCGGGAGGGCCACCGGGGAGCTGTTTTTT
NA,TRBV2,NA,TRBJ1-2,CASSEKGEHDGYTF,TGTGCCAGCAGTGAAAAAGGCGAGCATGATGGCTACACCTTC
NA,TRBV20-1,few,TRBJ2-1,CSARAPGTKGYNEQFF,TGCAGTGCTAGAGCTCCGGGAACCAAGGGCTACAATGAGCAGTTCTTC
NA,TRBV4-3,few,TRBJ2-1,CASSQVGRGQVREQFF,TGCGCCAGCAGCCAAGTCGGCCGGGGTCAAGTCCGTGAGCAGTTCTTC